This TCR beta chain was documented in a study of blood T cells in healthy people across ages. Background on the study: Using template switching, researchers captured about one barcoded beta molecule for each two T cells.

J lost 3 bases, V lost 1 base, and 2 bases had no gene match. Germline V gives CDR1 LGHNA, CDR2 YSLEER. The CDR3 covers 15 residues. Next came a second PCR, run for roughly 6 to 11 cycles, which used a sample-barcoded 5' primer along with a J-beta primer mix. TCRdb reanalysed the 5' RACE reads using MiXCR and keeps one entry per CDR3 protein. Of under 1 million distinct CDR3 sequences listed, around 45% were seen once; the top ten hold about a fifth. The rearrangement joins TRBV4-3 to TRBJ2-3; TRBD1 agrees at 9 bases. This receptor was obtained from a man aged 55 to 70 in good health. Sequencing used blood. This CDR3 is CASSQGDRVTDTQYF. DNA of the CDR3: TGCGCCAGCAGCCAAGGGGACAGGGTTACAGATACGCAGTATTTT.